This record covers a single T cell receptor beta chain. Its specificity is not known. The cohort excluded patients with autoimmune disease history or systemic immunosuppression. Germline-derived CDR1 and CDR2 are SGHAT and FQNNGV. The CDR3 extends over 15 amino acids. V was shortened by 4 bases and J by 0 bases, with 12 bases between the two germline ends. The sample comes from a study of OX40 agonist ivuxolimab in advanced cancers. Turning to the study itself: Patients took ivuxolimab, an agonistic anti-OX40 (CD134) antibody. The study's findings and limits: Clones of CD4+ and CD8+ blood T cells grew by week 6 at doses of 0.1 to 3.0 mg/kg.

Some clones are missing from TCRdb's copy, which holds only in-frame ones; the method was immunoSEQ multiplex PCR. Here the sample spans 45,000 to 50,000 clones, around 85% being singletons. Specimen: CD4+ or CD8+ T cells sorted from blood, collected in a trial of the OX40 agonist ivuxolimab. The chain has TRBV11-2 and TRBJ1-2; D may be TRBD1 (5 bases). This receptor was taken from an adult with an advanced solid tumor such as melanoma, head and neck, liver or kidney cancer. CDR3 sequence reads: CASSSRDPANYGYTF. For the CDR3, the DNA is TGTGCCAGCAGCTCCCGGGACCCCGCTAACTATGGCTACACCTTC.